The clone carrying this TCR beta chain came up a few times. Generated by immunoSEQ multiplex PCR, the TCRdb table keeps only in-frame clones and is missing some. This sample has some 130,000 clones, with around nine tenths found just once. The germline CDR1 and CDR2 sequences are SGHDN and FVKESK. V dropped 4 bases and J dropped 5 bases, with 11 bases sitting between them. The CDR3 is 14 residues long. These data originate in a study of blood T cell repertoires in COVID-19. The wider study: The samples span acute and convalescent COVID-19 from the United States, Italy and Spain.

The clonotype originates from a woman in her sixties or seventies with COVID-19, enrolled during active disease. V usage is TRBV14 and J usage is TRBJ1-4, with a possible D match to TRBD1 (5 bases). Sequenced: peripheral blood. In nucleotides, the CDR3 is TGTGCCAGCAGCCGATCTTCAGGGAATGAAAAACTGTTTTTT. Protein: CASSRSSGNEKLFF.